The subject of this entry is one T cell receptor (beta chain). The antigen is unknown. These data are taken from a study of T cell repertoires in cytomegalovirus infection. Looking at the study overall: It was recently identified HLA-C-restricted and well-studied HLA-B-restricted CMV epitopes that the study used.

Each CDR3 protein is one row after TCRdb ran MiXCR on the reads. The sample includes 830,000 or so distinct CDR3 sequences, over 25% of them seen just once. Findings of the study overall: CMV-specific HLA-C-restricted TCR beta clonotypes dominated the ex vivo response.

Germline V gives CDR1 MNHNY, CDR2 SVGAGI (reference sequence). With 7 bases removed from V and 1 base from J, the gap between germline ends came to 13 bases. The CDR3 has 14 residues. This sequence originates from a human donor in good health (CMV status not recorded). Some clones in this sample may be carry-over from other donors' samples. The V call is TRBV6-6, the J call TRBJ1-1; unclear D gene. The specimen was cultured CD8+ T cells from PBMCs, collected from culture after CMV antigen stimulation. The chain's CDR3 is CASIPPDGNTEAFF. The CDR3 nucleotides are TGTGCCAGCATCCCCCCCGACGGGAACACTGAAGCTTTCTTT.